Below are 8 T cell receptor beta chains sequenced from a single sample in a study of tumor-infiltrating lymphocytes in glioblastoma multiforme. TCR beta libraries were built from RNA through three nested multiplex PCR rounds using modified ARM-PCR. Each CDR3 protein gets one entry after TCRdb re-called the multiplex PCR reads with MiXCR. The repertoire holds more than 9,000 distinct CDR3 sequences, with roughly 70% as singletons. The specimen was brain tumor tissue. These receptors originate from a male donor with glioblastoma.

As to this clonotype: One junction end does not reproduce the germline sequence, and a read error may be involved. This sequence joins TRBV6-1 and TRBJ1-5; no definite D call. Germline V gene sequence: CDR1 MNHNS, CDR2 SASEGT. The CDR3 extends over 15 amino acids. CDR3 sequence (DNA): TGTGCCATCAGTGCCAGGACTTTTAGCAATCAGCCTCAGCATTTT. Protein sequence: CAISARTFSNQPQHF.

This clonotype has just a few counts. The chain uses TRBV20-1 and TRBJ2-1; D perhaps matches TRBD1 (7 bases). Per germline, CDR1 DFQATT and CDR2 SNEGSKA (reference sequence). Trimming cost V 5 bases and J 13 bases, with 15 bases left between them. The CDR3 has 11 amino acids. The CDR3 DNA sequence: TGCAGTGCTCCCGCCAGGGGGACTCAGTTCTTC. Translated: CSAPARGTQFF.

As regards this clonotype: At one end, the junction sequence differs from germline, possibly due to a read error. The chain is built from TRBV20-1 and TRBJ2-3; D remains ambiguous. Germline-derived CDR1 and CDR2 are DFQATT and SNEGSKA (reference sequence). The CDR3 spans 11 residues. The chain's CDR3 is CSSRMGDTQYF. The CDR3, as DNA: TGCAGTTCTAGAATGGGAGATACGCAGTATTTT.

This clonotype has a single count. A much larger clonotype is one base distant, so this may be a read error. The V call is TRBV5-4, the J call TRBJ2-5, with TRBD2 matching 8 bases. The CDR3 runs to 14 residues. Germline lookup yields CDR1 SGHNT and CDR2 YYREEE (reference sequence). The CDR3 DNA reads as TGTCCCGGCAGCACCGGGCGGGAGGTCGAGACCCAGTACTTC. Protein: CPGSTGREVETQYF. The whole variable domain, remainder taken from reference TRBV5-4 and TRBJ2-5, is ETGVTQSPTHLIKTRGQQVTLRCSSQSGHNTVSWYQQALGQGPQFIFQYYREEENGRGNFPPRFSGLQFPNYSSELNVNALELDDSALYLCPGSTGREVETQYFGPGTRLLVL.

The J gene is TRBJ1-6, the V gene TRBV29-1, with unresolved D. Germline-derived CDR1 and CDR2 are SQVTM and ANQGSEA. The V end lost 7 bases, the J end lost 10 bases, and 17 bases lay between the germline ends. The CDR3 extends over 13 amino acids. CDR3 sequence (DNA): TGCAGCGCTGCCAGGAATAGAGAATCACCCCTCCACTTT. This codes for CSAARNRESPLHF.

There are many counts of this clonotype. In DNA, the CDR3 is TGCAGCGTTGAAGCCCCGGACAGGGAACTTGCCGAGCAGTACTTC. Protein product: CSVEAPDRELAEQYF. The gene calls are TRBV29-1 and TRBJ2-7; TRBD1 matches 8 bases. Germline V gene lookup returns CDR1 SQVTM and CDR2 ANQGSEA. The CDR3 contains 15 residues. Trimming took 1 base from V and 6 from J; bases not matched to a gene: 11.

This clonotype is labeled as medium-sized. V usage is TRBV20-1 and J usage is TRBJ2-1, with 12 bases aligning to TRBD2. Losses at the gene ends were 1 base for V and 9 bases for J; bases not matched to a gene: 10. This CDR3 region has 16 residues. Germline V gene lookup returns CDR1 DFQATT and CDR2 SNEGSKA (reference sequence). The CDR3 loop is CSARAPTSGRNGEQFF. The CDR3 DNA is TGCAGTGCTAGAGCTCCGACTAGCGGGAGAAATGGTGAGCAGTTCTTC.

This clonotype qualifies as medium-sized. The V gene is TRBV20-1, the J gene TRBJ2-3; D gene uncertain. Germline V gene lookup returns CDR1 DFQATT and CDR2 SNEGSKA (reference sequence). This CDR3 has 15 amino acids. Trimming shortened V by 0 bases and J by 2 bases, and 12 bases separated the two germline ends. CDR3 residues: CSARDWAGSTDTQYF. CDR3 sequence (DNA): TGCAGTGCTAGAGATTGGGCCGGGTCCACAGATACGCAGTATTTT.